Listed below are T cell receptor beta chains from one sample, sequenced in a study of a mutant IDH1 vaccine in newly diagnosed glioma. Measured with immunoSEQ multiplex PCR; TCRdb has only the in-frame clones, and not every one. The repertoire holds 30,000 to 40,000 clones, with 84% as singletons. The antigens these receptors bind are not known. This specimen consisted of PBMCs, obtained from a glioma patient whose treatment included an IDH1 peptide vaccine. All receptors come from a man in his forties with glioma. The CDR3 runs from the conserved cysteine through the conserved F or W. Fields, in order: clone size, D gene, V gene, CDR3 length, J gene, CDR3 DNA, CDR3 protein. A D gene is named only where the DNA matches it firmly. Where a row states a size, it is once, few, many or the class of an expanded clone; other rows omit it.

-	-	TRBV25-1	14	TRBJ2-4	TGTGCCAGCAGTGAAAGCGCGGGGGCAGAGGTTGCGTACTTC	CASSESAGAEVAYF
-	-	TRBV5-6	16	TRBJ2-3	TGTGCCAGCAGCTTGGTGGGCCACACTAGCACAGATACGCAGTATTTT	CASSLVGHTSTDTQYF
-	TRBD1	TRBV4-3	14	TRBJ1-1	TGCGCCAGCAGCCAACGGACAGGAGGGACTGAAGCTTTCTTT	CASSQRTGGTEAFF
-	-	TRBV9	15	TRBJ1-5	TGTGCCAGCAGCGCCGCGGGGCAGTCCTATCAGCCCCAGCATTTT	CASSAAGQSYQPQHF
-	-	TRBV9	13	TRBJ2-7	TGTGCCAGCAGCGTAGGGTTGGGGTACGAGCAGTACTTC	CASSVGLGYEQYF
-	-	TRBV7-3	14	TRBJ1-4	TGTGCCAGCAGCTTATTCGGAGATGGGGAAAAACTGTTTTTT	CASSLFGDGEKLFF
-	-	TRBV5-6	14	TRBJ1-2	TGTGCCAGCAGCTACCAAGATTCTAACTATGGCTACACCTTC	CASSYQDSNYGYTF
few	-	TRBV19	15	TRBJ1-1	TGTGCCAGTAGTATAGGACAGGTAAAGAACACTGAAGCTTTCTTT	CASSIGQVKNTEAFF
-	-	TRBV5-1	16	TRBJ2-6	TGCGCCAGCAGCCTGCGGACAGTCTCTGGGGCCAACGTCCTGACTTTC	CASSLRTVSGANVLTF
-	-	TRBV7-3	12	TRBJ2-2	TGTGCCAGCAGCTTAAGTACCGGGGAGCTGTTTTTT	CASSLSTGELFF
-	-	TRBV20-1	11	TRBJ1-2	TGCGGCAAGGCGAGGACCTATGGCTACACCTTC	CGKARTYGYTF
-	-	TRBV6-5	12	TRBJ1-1	TGTGCCAGCAGTTACTCGAACACTGAAGCTTTCTTT	CASSYSNTEAFF
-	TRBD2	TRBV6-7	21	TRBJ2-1	TGTGCCAGCACGGACCCGGGGACGTCGAGCGGGAGGGCAAGCTCCTACAATGAGCAGTTCTTC	CASTDPGTSSGRASSYNEQFF
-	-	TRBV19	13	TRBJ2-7	TGTGCCAGTAGTGCGGACACGTTCTACGAGCAGTACTTC	CASSADTFYEQYF
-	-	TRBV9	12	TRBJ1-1	TGTGCCAGCAGCGTTCAGGGAACTGAAGCTTTCTTT	CASSVQGTEAFF
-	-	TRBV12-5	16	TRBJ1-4	TGTGCTAGTGGTTGGGGCATGGGCTCAACTAATGAAAAACTGTTTTTT	CASGWGMGSTNEKLFF
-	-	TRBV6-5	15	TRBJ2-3	TGTGCCAGCAGTTACCAGGGGGCGGGGGCAGATACGCAGTATTTT	CASSYQGAGADTQYF
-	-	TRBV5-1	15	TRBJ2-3	TGCGCCAGCAGCCTTCTCGGAATGTCGACAGATACGCAGTATTTT	CASSLLGMSTDTQYF
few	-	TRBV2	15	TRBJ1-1	TGTGCCAGCAGTGTTCCCAAACAGGGAGGCACTGAAGCTTTCTTT	CASSVPKQGGTEAFF
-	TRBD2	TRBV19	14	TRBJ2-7	TGTGCCAGTAGAGTGAGGGAGGGGACCTACGAGCAGTACTTC	CASRVREGTYEQYF
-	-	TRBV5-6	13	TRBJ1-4	TGTGCCAGCAGCTTGCAACAGACCAAAAAACTGTTTTTT	CASSLQQTKKLFF
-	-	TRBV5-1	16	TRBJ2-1	TGCGCCAGCAGCTTAACGTCTCAACTTCCCTACAATGAGCAGTTCTTC	CASSLTSQLPYNEQFF
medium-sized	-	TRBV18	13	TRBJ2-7	TGTGCCAGCTCACCACGGGGGTTGGGGGAGCAGTACTTC	CASSPRGLGEQYF
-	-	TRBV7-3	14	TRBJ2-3	TGTGCCAGCAGCCTCCGCAGTAGCCCTGATACGCAGTATTTT	CASSLRSSPDTQYF
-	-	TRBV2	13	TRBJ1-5	TGTGCCAGCAGTTCCAGGGTTAATCAGCCCCAGCATTTT	CASSSRVNQPQHF
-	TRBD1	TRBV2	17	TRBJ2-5	TGTGCCAGCAGTGAAGCAGCTCAGAGGGGGCCGGAAGAGACCCAGTACTTC	CASSEAAQRGPEETQYF
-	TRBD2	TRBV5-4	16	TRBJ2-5	TGTGCCAGCAGCTTGGGTTTAGCGGGATTTGGGGAGACCCAGTACTTC	CASSLGLAGFGETQYF
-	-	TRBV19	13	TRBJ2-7	TGTGCCAGTAGTCTCAGGGCCGCGGGCGAGCAGTACTTC	CASSLRAAGEQYF
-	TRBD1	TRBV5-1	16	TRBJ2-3	TGCGCCAGCAGGCCGGCCGGGACAGGGAGCACAGATACGCAGTATTTT	CASRPAGTGSTDTQYF
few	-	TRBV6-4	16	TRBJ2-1	TGTGCCAGCAGTGACTCGAATGGGGGAGACTACAATGAGCAGTTCTTC	CASSDSNGGDYNEQFF
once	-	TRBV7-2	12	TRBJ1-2	TGTGCCAGCAGCTCACTTAACTATGGCTACACCTTC	CASSSLNYGYTF
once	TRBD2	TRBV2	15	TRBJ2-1	TGTGCCAGCAGATTGACTAGCGGGACATACAATGAGCAGTTCTTC	CASRLTSGTYNEQFF
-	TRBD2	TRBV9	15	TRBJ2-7	TGTGCCAGCAGCATCTCTAGCGGTTCGACCTACGAGCAGTACTTC	CASSISSGSTYEQYF
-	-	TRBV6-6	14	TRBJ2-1	TGTGCCAGCAGCTCCCCCGGGTCCTACAATGAGCAGTTCTTC	CASSSPGSYNEQFF
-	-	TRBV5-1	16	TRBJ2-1	TGCGCCAGCAGCTTGGTTGGGGGCGCCTCCTACAATGAGCAGTTCTTC	CASSLVGGASYNEQFF
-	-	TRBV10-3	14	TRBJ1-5	TGTGCCATCAGTGAACCAGGGAGCAATCAGCCCCAGCATTTT	CAISEPGSNQPQHF
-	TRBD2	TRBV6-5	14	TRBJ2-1	TGTGCCAGCAGTCCTAGCGGGACGGGGGGTGAGCAGTTCTTC	CASSPSGTGGEQFF
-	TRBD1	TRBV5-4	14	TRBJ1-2	TGTGCCAGCAGTCAGGACAGGGGCCAATATGGCTACACCTTC	CASSQDRGQYGYTF
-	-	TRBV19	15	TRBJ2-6	TGTGCCAGTAGTGGCCAAGCTAACTGGGCCAACGTCCTGACTTTC	CASSGQANWANVLTF
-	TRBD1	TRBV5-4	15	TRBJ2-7	TGTGCCAGCAGCCCCGGGACAGGGCCGACCTACGAGCAGTACTTC	CASSPGTGPTYEQYF